This is a list of T cell receptor beta chains from one sample in a study of T-cell memory formation after mild COVID-19. Using its own MiXCR run on the 5' RACE reads, TCRdb lists one record per CDR3 protein. The repertoire holds over 30,000 distinct CDR3 sequences, with roughly 11% as singletons. The sample was PBMCs or a T cell subset sorted from them (not recorded which). Receptors were obtained from a man aged 18 to 29 who had mild COVID-19 (a few samples of this study predate the infection). Cell type and time point are not known. The CDR3 runs from the conserved cysteine through the conserved F or W. D genes are given only for firm matches. Not every row has a clone size; where given, it reads once, few, many or a size class.

v_gene	d_gene	abundance	j_gene	CDR3nt	CDR3aa
TRBV20-1	TRBD1	many	TRBJ1-5	TGCAGTGCGCTCGCCGGGACAGGGGTCCAGCCCCAGCATTTT	CSALAGTGVQPQHF
TRBV4-3	TRBD1	many	TRBJ1-4	TGCGCCAGCAGCCAATATCAGGGGGCAACTAATGAAAAACTGTTTTTT	CASSQYQGATNEKLFF
TRBV30	.	many	TRBJ1-2	TGTGCCTGGAGTGTACCCGGAGCTGGCTATGGCTACACCTTC	CAWSVPGAGYGYTF
TRBV4-1	.	.	TRBJ2-1	TGCGCCAGCAGCCAAGATGAAGGGAAAGGTTGGGATGAGCAGTTCTTC	CASSQDEGKGWDEQFF
TRBV7-8	TRBD2	.	TRBJ2-1	TGTGCCAGCAGAGGGACTAGCGGGGGGTTCAATGAGCAGTTCTTC	CASRGTSGGFNEQFF
TRBV2	TRBD2	many	TRBJ2-1	TGTGCCAGCAGGGGTGGGACTAGCGGGGGTTCCTACAATGAGCAGTTCTTC	CASRGGTSGGSYNEQFF
TRBV21-1	.	.	TRBJ1-3	TGTGCCAGCAGCAAATGGCCGGAGTTTGAAAACACCATATATTTT	CASSKWPEFENTIYF
TRBV5-1	TRBD2	many	TRBJ2-7	TGCGCCAGCAGCCCTGGGATAGCGGGGGTCTACGAGCAGTACTTC	CASSPGIAGVYEQYF
TRBV5-6	TRBD1	many	TRBJ2-7	TGTGCCAGCAGCCGGGGCGGGACAGGGCCCTACGAGCAGTACTTC	CASSRGGTGPYEQYF
TRBV29-1	TRBD1	many	TRBJ1-4	TGCAGCGTTAGGGACAGCGGAGGTGAAAAACTGTTTTTT	CSVRDSGGEKLFF